This T cell receptor beta chain was recovered during a study of shared clonotypes between healthy human individuals. Study overall: Those who served as donors were a couple of women and three men between the ages of 18 and 49.

The CDR3 spans 16 residues. CDR1 SGDLS and CDR2 YYNGEE come from the germline V gene. Trimming cost V 0 bases and J 0 bases; bases outside gene matches: 2. Deep was the level used in running the assay. Assay: immunoSEQ multiplex PCR; the TCRdb copy retains only in-frame clones and omits some. The sample carries hundreds of thousands of clones, 76% recorded once. Donation came from healthy HIV-negative adults that had no recent acute infections or vaccinations. The donor cohort consisted entirely of Caucasian adults residing in Nashville, Tennessee. This chain uses TRBV9 with TRBJ2-7; 11 bases fit TRBD2. The sequenced material came from PBMCs. This TCR was recovered from a woman between 40 and 55 years old in good health. Some clones in this sample may be carry-over from other donors' samples. The CDR3 bases are TGTGCCAGCAGCGTAGGACTAGCGGGATACTCCTACGAGCAGTACTTC. Encoded protein: CASSVGLAGYSYEQYF.